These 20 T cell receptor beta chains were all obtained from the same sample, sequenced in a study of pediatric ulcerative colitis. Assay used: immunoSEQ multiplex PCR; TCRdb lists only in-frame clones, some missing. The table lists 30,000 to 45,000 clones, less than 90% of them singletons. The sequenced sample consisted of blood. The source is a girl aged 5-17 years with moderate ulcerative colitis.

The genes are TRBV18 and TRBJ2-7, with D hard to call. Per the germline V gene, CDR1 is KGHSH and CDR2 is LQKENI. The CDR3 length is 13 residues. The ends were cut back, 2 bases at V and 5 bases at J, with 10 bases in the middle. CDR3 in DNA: TGTGCCAGCTCACCAACCCCGAGACACGAGCAGTACTTC. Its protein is CASSPTPRHEQYF.

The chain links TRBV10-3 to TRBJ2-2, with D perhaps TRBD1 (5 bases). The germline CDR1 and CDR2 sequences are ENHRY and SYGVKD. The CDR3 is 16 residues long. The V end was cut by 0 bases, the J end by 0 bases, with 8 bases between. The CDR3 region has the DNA TGTGCCATCAGTGAGTCTGCACAGGCGAACACCGGGGAGCTGTTTTTT. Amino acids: CAISESAQANTGELFF.

The CDR3 spells CASSEGLAVGETQYF. The CDR3 DNA reads as TGTGCCAGCAGCGAGGGACTAGCGGTCGGGGAGACCCAGTACTTC. The chain has TRBV7-8 and TRBJ2-5; 11 bases align to TRBD2. Germline assignment: CDR1 SGHVS and CDR2 FQNEAQ. V shed 5 bases and J 5 bases; nucleotides not matched to a gene: 7. The CDR3 has 15 amino acids.

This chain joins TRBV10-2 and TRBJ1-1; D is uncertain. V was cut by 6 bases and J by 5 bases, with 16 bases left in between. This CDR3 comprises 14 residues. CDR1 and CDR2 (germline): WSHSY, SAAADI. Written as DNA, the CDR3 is TGCGCCAGCAGAGAGGGCTCTTTGGGTACTGAAGCTTTCTTT. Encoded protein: CASREGSLGTEAFF.

The CDR3 bases are TGCAGCGCGTTTAACAGGGCGTTGGAAGAGACCCAGTACTTC. It is translated as CSAFNRALEETQYF. The chain uses TRBV29-1 and TRBJ2-5, with D perhaps matching TRBD1 (6 bases). This CDR3 contains 14 residues. The germline gives CDR1 SQVTM, CDR2 ANQGSEA. V lost 7 bases to trimming and J lost 3 bases, with 18 bases between them.

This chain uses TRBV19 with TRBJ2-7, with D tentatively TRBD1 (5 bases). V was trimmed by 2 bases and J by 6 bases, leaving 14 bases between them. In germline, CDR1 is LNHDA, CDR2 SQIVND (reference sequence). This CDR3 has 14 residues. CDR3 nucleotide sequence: TGTGCCAGTAGTATAACTTTCCCAGGGCTCGAGCAGTACTTC. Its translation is CASSITFPGLEQYF.

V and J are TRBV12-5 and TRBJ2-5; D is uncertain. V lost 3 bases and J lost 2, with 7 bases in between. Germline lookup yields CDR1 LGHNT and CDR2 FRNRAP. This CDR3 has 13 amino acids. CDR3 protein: CASGFGIQETQYF. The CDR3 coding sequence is TGTGCTAGTGGTTTTGGGATTCAAGAGACCCAGTACTTC. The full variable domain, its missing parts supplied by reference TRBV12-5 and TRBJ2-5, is DARVTQTPRHKVTEMGQEVTMRCQPILGHNTVFWYRQTMMQGLELLAYFRNRAPLDDSGMPKDRFSAEMPDATLATLKIQPSEPRDSAVYFCASGFGIQETQYFGPGTRLLVL.

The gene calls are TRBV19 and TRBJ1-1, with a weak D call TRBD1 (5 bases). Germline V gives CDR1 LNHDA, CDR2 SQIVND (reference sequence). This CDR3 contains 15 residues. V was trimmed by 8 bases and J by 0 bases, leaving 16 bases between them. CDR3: CASGTLRGMNTEAFF. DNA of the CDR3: TGTGCCAGTGGGACCTTGAGAGGGATGAACACTGAAGCTTTCTTT.

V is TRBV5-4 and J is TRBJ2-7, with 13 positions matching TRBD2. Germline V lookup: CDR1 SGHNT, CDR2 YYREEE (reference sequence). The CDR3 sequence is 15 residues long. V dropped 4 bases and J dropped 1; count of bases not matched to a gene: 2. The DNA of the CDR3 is TGTGCCAGCAGCCCGGGACTAGCGGGGTCCTACGAGCAGTACTTC. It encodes CASSPGLAGSYEQYF.

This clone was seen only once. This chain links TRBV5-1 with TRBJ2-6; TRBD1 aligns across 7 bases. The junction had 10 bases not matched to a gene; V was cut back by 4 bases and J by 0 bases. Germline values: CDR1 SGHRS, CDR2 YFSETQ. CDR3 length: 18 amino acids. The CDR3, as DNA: TGCGCCAGCAGCCTCCCGGGACAGCTCCTCTCTGGGGCCAACGTCCTGACTTTC. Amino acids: CASSLPGQLLSGANVLTF. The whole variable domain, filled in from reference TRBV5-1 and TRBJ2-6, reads KAGVTQTPRYLIKTRGQQVTLSCSPISGHRSVSWYQQTPGQGLQFLFEYFSETQRNKGNFPGRFSGRQFSNSRSEMNVSTLELGDSALYLCASSLPGQLLSGANVLTFGAGSRLTVL.

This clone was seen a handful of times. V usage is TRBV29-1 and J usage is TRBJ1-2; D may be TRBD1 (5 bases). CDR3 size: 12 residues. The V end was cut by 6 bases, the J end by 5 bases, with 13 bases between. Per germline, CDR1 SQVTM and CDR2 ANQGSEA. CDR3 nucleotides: TGCAGCGTGTGGAGGGGCCCATATGGCTACACCTTC. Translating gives CSVWRGPYGYTF.

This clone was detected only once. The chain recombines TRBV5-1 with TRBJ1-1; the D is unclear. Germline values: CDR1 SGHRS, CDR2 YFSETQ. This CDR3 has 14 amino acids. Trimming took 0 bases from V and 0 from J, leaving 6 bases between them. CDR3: CASSLDRMNTEAFF. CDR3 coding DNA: TGCGCCAGCAGCTTGGACCGGATGAACACTGAAGCTTTCTTT. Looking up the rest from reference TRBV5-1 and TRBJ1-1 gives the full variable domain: KAGVTQTPRYLIKTRGQQVTLSCSPISGHRSVSWYQQTPGQGLQFLFEYFSETQRNKGNFPGRFSGRQFSNSRSEMNVSTLELGDSALYLCASSLDRMNTEAFFGQGTRLTVV.

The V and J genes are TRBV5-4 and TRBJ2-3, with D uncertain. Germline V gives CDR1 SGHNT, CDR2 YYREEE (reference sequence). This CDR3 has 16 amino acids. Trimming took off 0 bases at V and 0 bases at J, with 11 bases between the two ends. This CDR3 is CASSLDRWDSTDTQYF. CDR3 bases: TGTGCCAGCAGCTTGGACCGATGGGATAGCACAGATACGCAGTATTTT.

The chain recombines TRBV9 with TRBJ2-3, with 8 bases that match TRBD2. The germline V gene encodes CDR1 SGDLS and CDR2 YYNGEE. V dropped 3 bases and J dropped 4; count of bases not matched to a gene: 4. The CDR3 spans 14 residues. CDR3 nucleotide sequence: TGTGCCAGCAGCGAAGCGGGAGTGGCAGATACGCAGTATTTT. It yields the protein CASSEAGVADTQYF.

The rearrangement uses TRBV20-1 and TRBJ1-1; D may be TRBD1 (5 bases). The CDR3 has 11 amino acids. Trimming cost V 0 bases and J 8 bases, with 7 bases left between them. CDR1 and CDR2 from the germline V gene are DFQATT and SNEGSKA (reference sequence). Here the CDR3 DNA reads TGCAGTGCTAGAGATTGGGGGGAAGCTTTCTTT. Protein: CSARDWGEAFF.

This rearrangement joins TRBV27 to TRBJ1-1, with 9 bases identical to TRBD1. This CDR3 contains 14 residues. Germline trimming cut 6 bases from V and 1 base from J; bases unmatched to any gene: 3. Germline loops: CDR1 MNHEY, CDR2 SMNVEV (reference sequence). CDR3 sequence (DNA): TGTGCCAGCAGACAGGGGGCTTCGAACACTGAAGCTTTCTTT. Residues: CASRQGASNTEAFF.

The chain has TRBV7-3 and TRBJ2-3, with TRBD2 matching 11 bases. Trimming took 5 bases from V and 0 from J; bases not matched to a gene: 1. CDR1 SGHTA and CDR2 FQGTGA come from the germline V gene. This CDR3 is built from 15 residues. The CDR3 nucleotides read TGTGCCAGCAGCCGACTAGCGGGGAGCACAGATACGCAGTATTTT. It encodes CASSRLAGSTDTQYF. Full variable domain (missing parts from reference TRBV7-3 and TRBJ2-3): GAGVSQTPSNKVTEKGKYVELRCDPISGHTALYWYRQSLGQGPEFLIYFQGTGAADDSGLPNDRFFAVRPEGSVSTLKIQRTERGDSAVYLCASSRLAGSTDTQYFGPGTRLTVL.

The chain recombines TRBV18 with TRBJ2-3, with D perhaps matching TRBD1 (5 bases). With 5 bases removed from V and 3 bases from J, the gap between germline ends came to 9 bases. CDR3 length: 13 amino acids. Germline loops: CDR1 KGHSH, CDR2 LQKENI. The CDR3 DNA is TGTGCCAGCTCATCCCAGGGTACAGATACGCAGTATTTT. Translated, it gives CASSSQGTDTQYF.

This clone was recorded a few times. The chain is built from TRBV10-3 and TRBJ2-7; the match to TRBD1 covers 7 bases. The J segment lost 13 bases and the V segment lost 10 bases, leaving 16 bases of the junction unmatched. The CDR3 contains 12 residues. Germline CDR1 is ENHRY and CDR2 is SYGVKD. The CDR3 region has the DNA TGTGCCAGCACCTCCGCCCGGGACAGATTTTACTTC. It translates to CASTSARDRFYF.

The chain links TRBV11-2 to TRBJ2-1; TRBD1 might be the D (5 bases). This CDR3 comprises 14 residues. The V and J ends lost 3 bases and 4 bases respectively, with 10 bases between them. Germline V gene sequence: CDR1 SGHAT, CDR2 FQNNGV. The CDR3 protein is CASSFGRQYNEQFF. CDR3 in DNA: TGTGCCAGCAGCTTTGGTCGACAGTACAATGAGCAGTTCTTC.